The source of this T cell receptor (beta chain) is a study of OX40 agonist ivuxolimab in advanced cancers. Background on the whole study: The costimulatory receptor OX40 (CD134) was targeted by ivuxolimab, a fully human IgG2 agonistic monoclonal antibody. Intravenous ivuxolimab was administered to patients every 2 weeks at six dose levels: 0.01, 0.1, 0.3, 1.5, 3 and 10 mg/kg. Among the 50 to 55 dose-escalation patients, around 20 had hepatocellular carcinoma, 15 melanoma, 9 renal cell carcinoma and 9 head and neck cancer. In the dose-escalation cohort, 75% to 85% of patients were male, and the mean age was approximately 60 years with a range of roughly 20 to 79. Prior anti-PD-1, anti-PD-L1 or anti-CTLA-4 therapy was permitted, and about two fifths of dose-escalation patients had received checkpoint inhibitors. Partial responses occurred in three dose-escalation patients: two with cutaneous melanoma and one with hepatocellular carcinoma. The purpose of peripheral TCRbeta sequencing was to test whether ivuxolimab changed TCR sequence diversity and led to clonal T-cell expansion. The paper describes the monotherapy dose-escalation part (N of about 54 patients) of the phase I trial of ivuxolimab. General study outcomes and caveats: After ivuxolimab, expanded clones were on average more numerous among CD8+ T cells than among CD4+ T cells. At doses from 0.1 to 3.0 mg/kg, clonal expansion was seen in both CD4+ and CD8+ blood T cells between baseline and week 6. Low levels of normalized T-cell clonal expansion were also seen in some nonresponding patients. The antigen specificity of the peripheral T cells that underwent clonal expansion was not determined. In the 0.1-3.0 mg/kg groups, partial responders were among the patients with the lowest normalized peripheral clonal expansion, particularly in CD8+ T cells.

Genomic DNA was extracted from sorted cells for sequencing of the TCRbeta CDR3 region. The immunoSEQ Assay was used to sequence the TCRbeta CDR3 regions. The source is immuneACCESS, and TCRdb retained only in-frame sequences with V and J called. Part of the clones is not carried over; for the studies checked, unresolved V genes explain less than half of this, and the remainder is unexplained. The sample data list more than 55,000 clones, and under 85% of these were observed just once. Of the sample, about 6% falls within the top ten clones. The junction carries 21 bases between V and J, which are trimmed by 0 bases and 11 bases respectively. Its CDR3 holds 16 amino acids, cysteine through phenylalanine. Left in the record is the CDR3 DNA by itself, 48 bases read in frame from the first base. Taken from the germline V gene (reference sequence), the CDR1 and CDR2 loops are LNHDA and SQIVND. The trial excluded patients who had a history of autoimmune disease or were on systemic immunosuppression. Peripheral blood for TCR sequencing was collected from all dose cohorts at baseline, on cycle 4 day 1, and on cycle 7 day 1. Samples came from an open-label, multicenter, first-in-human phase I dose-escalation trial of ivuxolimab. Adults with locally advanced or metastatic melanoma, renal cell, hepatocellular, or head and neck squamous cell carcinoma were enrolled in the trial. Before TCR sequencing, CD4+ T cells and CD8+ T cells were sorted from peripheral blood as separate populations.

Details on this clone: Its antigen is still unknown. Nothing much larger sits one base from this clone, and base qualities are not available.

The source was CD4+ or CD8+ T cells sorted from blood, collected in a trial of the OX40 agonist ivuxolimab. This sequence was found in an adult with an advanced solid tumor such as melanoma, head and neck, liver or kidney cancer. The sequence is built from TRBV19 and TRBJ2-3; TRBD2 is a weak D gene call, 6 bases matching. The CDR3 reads CASSIDTGTQPGVQYF. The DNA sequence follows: TGTGCCAGTAGTATAGATACCGGGACCCAGCCGGGGGTGCAGTATTTT.